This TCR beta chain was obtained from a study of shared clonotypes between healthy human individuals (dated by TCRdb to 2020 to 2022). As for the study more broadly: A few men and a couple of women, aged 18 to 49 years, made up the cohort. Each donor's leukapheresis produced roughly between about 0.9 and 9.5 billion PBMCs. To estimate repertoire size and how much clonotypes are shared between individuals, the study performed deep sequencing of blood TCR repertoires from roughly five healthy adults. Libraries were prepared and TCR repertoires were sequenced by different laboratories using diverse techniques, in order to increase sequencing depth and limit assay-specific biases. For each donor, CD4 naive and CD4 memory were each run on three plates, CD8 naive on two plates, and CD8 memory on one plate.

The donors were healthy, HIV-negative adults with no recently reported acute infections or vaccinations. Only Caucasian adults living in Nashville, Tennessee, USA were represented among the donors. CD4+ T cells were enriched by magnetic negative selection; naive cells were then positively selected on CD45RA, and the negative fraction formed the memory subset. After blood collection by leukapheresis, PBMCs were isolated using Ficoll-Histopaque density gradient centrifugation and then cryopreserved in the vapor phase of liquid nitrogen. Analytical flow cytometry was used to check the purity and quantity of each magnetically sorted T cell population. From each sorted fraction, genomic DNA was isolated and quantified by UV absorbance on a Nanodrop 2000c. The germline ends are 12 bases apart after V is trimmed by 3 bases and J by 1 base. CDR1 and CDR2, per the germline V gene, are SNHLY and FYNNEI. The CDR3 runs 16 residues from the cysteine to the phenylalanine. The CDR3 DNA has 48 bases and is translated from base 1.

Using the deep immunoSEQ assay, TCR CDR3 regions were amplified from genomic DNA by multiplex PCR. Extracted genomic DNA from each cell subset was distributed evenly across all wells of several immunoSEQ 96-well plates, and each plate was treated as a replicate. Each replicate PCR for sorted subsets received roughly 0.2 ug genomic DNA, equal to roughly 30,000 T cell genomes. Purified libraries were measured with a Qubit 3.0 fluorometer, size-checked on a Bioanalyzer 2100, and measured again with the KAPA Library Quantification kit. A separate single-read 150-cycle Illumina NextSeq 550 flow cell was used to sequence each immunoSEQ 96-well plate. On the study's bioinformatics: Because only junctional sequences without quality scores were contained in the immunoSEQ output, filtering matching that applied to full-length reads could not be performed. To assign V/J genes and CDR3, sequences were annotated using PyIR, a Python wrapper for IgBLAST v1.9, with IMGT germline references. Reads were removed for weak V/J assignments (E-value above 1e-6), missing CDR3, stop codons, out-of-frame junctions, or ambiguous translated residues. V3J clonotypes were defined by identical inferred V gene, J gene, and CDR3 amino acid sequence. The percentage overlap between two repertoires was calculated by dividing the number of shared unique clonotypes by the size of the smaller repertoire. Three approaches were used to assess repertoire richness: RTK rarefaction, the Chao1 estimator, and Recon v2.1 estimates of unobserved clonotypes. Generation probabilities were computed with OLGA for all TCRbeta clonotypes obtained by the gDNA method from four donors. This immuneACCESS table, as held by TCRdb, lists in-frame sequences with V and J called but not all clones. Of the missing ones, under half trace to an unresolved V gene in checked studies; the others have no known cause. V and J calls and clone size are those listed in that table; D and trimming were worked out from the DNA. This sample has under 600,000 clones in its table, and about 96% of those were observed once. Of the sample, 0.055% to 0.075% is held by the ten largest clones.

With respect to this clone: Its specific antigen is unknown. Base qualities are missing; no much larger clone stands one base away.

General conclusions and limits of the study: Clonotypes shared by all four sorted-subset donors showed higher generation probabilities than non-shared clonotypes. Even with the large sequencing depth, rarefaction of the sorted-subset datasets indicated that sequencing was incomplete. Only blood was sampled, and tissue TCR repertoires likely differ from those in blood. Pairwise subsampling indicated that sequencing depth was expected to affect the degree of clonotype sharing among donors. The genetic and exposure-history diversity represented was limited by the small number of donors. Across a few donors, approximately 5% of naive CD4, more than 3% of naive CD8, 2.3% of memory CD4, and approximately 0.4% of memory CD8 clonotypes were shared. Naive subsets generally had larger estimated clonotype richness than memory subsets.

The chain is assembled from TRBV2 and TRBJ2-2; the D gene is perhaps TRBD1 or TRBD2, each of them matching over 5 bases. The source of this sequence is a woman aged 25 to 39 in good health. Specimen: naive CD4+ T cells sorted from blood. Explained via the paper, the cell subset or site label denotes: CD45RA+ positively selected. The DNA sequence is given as TGTGCCAGCAGTGAGTATGGGACGGTGAACACCGGGGAGCTGTTTTTT. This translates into CASSEYGTVNTGELFF. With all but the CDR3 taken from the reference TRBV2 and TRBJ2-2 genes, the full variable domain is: EPEVTQTPSHQVTQMGQEVILRCVPISNHLYFYWYRQILGQKVEFLVSFYNNEISEKSEIFDDQFSVERPDGSNFTLKIRSTKLEDSAMYFCASSEYGTVNTGELFFGEGSRLTVL.